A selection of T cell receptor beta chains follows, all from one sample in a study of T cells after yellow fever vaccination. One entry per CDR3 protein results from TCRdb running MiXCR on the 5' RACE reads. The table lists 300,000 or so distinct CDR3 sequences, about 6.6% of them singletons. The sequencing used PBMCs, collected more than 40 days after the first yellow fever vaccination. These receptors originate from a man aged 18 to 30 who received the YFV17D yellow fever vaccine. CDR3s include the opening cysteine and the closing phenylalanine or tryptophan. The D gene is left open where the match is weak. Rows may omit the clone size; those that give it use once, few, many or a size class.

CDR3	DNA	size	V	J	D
CSARAPLAGFGTDTQYF	TGCAGTGCTAGAGCCCCCCTAGCGGGGTTTGGTACAGATACGCAGTATTTT	many	TRBV20-1	TRBJ2-3	TRBD2
CASSFASGTVYEQYF	TGTGCCAGCAGCTTCGCTTCCGGGACAGTCTACGAGCAGTACTTC	few	TRBV7-9	TRBJ2-7	TRBD1
CATSRGGVSGANVLTF	TGTGCCACCAGCAGAGGAGGGGTATCTGGGGCCAACGTCCTGACTTTC	-	TRBV15	TRBJ2-6	-
CSASTSGGLNEQFF	TGCAGTGCTAGCACTAGCGGGGGACTGAATGAGCAGTTCTTC	-	TRBV20-1	TRBJ2-1	TRBD2
CASSLQQESYEQYF	TGTGCCAGCAGCTTACAACAGGAGTCCTACGAGCAGTACTTC	few	TRBV7-2	TRBJ2-7	-
CASSLQATRLASSGTQYF	TGTGCCAGCAGCTTGCAGGCAACCCGACTAGCGTCCTCGGGTACGCAGTATTTT	many	TRBV5-5	TRBJ2-3	TRBD2
CASSPGGVPYEQYF	TGCGCCAGCAGCCCCGGAGGGGTCCCCTACGAGCAGTACTTC	-	TRBV5-1	TRBJ2-7	-
CASSLNGGNTIYF	TGTGCCAGCAGCTTAAACGGGGGAAACACCATATATTTT	few	TRBV5-5	TRBJ1-3	-
CASSLGVAGGGGEETQYF	TGTGCCAGCAGCTTGGGGGTAGCGGGGGGCGGTGGGGAAGAGACCCAGTACTTC	few	TRBV11-2	TRBJ2-5	TRBD2
CASSFQQVGGTEAFF	TGCGCCAGCAGCTTCCAACAGGTTGGGGGGACTGAAGCTTTCTTT	many	TRBV5-1	TRBJ1-1	-
CASSRYTIIGETQYF	TGTGCCAGCAGCCGCTACACTATTATCGGAGAGACCCAGTACTTC	-	TRBV6-2/TRBV6-3	TRBJ2-5	-
CASSLRDRPNEQFF	TGTGCCAGCAGCCTAAGAGACAGACCCAATGAGCAGTTCTTC	-	TRBV4-2	TRBJ2-1	-
CASKETGSNGELFF	TGCGCCAGCAAGGAGACAGGGTCGAACGGGGAGCTGTTTTTT	many	TRBV5-1	TRBJ2-2	TRBD1
CASGLPGRGNYGYTF	TGTGCCAGCGGACTTCCGGGACGGGGAAACTATGGCTACACCTTC	-	TRBV27	TRBJ1-2	-
CASREITTDEAFF	TGTGCCAGCAGGGAAATTACGACAGACGAAGCTTTCTTT	-	TRBV6-1	TRBJ1-1	-
CSVEDGGEQYF	TGCAGCGTTGAGGACGGGGGGGAGCAGTACTTC	many	TRBV29-1	TRBJ2-7	TRBD2
CASSLTYTLQEANYGYTF	TGTGCCAGCAGCCTTACCTACACCCTGCAAGAAGCTAACTATGGCTACACCTTC	-	TRBV27	TRBJ1-2	-
CASSLAPFRQQTGELFF	TGTGCCAGCAGCTTAGCCCCTTTCAGGCAACAAACCGGGGAGCTGTTTTTT	-	TRBV7-9	TRBJ2-2	-
CASSPDRGFTNTEAFF	TGCGCCAGCAGCCCGGACAGGGGATTCACGAACACTGAAGCTTTCTTT	few	TRBV5-1	TRBJ1-1	TRBD1
CASSPHRENYGYTF	TGTGCCAGCAGCCCTCACAGGGAAAACTATGGCTACACCTTC	-	TRBV7-2	TRBJ1-2	-
CASSSVTSGDYNEQFF	TGTGCCAGCAGCTCCGTTACTAGCGGGGACTACAATGAGCAGTTCTTC	few	TRBV5-4	TRBJ2-1	TRBD2
CASSFAGDETQYF	TGTGCCAGCAGCTTTGCGGGGGATGAGACCCAGTACTTC	-	TRBV7-2	TRBJ2-5	TRBD2
CASSLEIGFYNEQFF	TGTGCCAGCAGCTTAGAGATAGGTTTCTACAATGAGCAGTTCTTC	few	TRBV11-2	TRBJ2-1	-
CSVENLNTGELFF	TGCAGCGTTGAAAACTTAAACACCGGGGAGCTGTTTTTT	many	TRBV29-1	TRBJ2-2	-
CASSAYMEETQYF	TGTGCCAGCAGCGCTTACATGGAAGAGACCCAGTACTTC	many	TRBV5-6	TRBJ2-5	-
CASSTGGTPTYEQYF	TGTGCCAGCAGCACAGGGGGGACACCTACCTACGAGCAGTACTTC	few	TRBV6-2/TRBV6-3	TRBJ2-7	TRBD1
CATSDHSDRVNTGELFF	TGTGCCACCAGTGATCACTCGGACAGGGTGAACACCGGGGAGCTGTTTTTT	-	TRBV24-1	TRBJ2-2	TRBD1
CASSDPDRGYTF	TGTGCCAGCAGTGACCCGGACAGGGGATACACCTTC	-	TRBV6-1	TRBJ1-2	TRBD1
CASRTIGQGVTGELFF	TGTGCCAGTCGGACGATCGGACAGGGGGTCACCGGGGAGCTGTTTTTT	-	TRBV12-3/TRBV12-4	TRBJ2-2	TRBD1
CASSPQGTGGRNTEAFF	TGTGCCAGCTCACCACAGGGGACAGGGGGTAGGAACACTGAAGCTTTCTTT	many	TRBV18	TRBJ1-1	TRBD1
CASRPGGGSSYNEQFF	TGCGCCAGCAGGCCGGGGGGGGGAAGCTCCTACAATGAGCAGTTCTTC	many	TRBV5-1	TRBJ2-1	TRBD2
CSVGGGAGFEQFF	TGCAGCGTTGGCGGGGGGGCCGGGTTTGAGCAGTTCTTC	-	TRBV29-1	TRBJ2-1	TRBD2
CASSSLGEAFF	TGTGCCAGCAGTTCCCTGGGGGAAGCTTTCTTT	few	TRBV12-3/TRBV12-4	TRBJ1-1	-
CAWTLGGAADTQYF	TGTGCCTGGACCCTCGGGGGGGCAGCAGATACGCAGTATTTT	-	TRBV30	TRBJ2-3	TRBD2
CASSSAESQETQYF	TGTGCCAGCAGTTCAGCAGAATCCCAAGAGACCCAGTACTTC	-	TRBV28	TRBJ2-5	-
CASSGEGQGAKYGYTF	TGTGCCAGCAGCGGTGAGGGACAGGGGGCGAAGTATGGCTACACCTTC	-	TRBV9	TRBJ1-2	TRBD1
CSALGQTEGNQPQHF	TGCAGTGCCCTGGGACAGACGGAGGGCAATCAGCCCCAGCATTTT	few	TRBV20-1	TRBJ1-5	TRBD1
CASSTSGGAHTQYF	TGTGCCAGCAGCACTAGCGGGGGGGCTCATACGCAGTATTTT	many	TRBV12-3/TRBV12-4	TRBJ2-3	TRBD2
CASSNRGASNVDTQYF	TGTGCCAGCAGTAATCGGGGGGCCAGTAATGTAGATACGCAGTATTTT	-	TRBV6-1	TRBJ2-3	-
CASSQELAGSSGANVLTF	TGCGCCAGCAGCCAAGAGCTAGCGGGTAGCTCTGGGGCCAACGTCCTGACTTTC	many	TRBV4-3	TRBJ2-6	TRBD2
CSVDHREEGYGYTF	TGCAGCGTTGACCACAGGGAAGAGGGCTATGGCTACACCTTC	-	TRBV29-1	TRBJ1-2	-
CASTYYVGNYEQYF	TGCGCCAGCACCTATTATGTCGGGAACTACGAGCAGTACTTC	many	TRBV5-1	TRBJ2-7	-
CATSRGRGQEYYNEQFF	TGTGCCACCAGCAGAGGACGAGGACAGGAGTACTACAATGAGCAGTTCTTC	-	TRBV15	TRBJ2-1	TRBD1
CASSQLYRGTYNEQFF	TGCGCCAGCAGCCAGCTTTACAGGGGGACCTACAATGAGCAGTTCTTC	few	TRBV4-1	TRBJ2-1	TRBD1
CASSSGQVQLTDTQYF	TGTGCCAGCAGCTCTGGACAGGTCCAACTCACAGATACGCAGTATTTT	-	TRBV7-3	TRBJ2-3	TRBD1
CASTPEGGPYEQYF	TGTGCCAGCACCCCGGAGGGGGGTCCCTACGAGCAGTACTTC	few	TRBV12-3/TRBV12-4	TRBJ2-7	-
CASSQASGAYNEQFF	TGTGCCAGCAGCCAAGCTAGCGGGGCGTACAATGAGCAGTTCTTC	-	TRBV3-1	TRBJ2-1	TRBD2
CASSFVGSYEQYF	TGTGCCAGCAGCTTTGTAGGGTCTTACGAGCAGTACTTC	many	TRBV5-4	TRBJ2-7	-
CASSSGTRKETQYF	TGTGCCAGCAGCTCCGGGACTAGAAAAGAGACCCAGTACTTC	-	TRBV7-9	TRBJ2-5	TRBD2
CASRGGLSQETQYF	TGTGCCAGCAGGGGGGGGTTAAGTCAAGAGACCCAGTACTTC	-	TRBV6-1	TRBJ2-5	TRBD2
CASSLALVGGLGDTQYF	TGCGCCAGCAGCTTGGCCTTGGTGGGGGGGTTAGGAGATACGCAGTATTTT	many	TRBV5-1	TRBJ2-3	TRBD2
CCARDPYRGRGEKLFF	TGCTGCGCTAGAGATCCCTACAGGGGGCGAGGTGAAAAACTGTTTTTT	-	TRBV20-1	TRBJ1-4	TRBD1
CASSLIGRGYSEAFF	TGTGCCAGCAGCTTGATAGGGAGGGGTTATAGTGAAGCTTTCTTT	many	TRBV7-9	TRBJ1-1	-
CASSPGQAASGNTIYF	TGTGCCAGCAGCCCAGGACAGGCCGCCTCTGGAAACACCATATATTTT	-	TRBV7-2	TRBJ1-3	TRBD1